This T cell receptor (beta chain) is drawn from a study of T cell responses to AZD1222 COVID-19 vaccine. The assay was immunoSEQ multiplex PCR, and TCRdb's table has in-frame clones only and misses some. The sample lists about 160,000 clones, 70% to 90% occurring once. The V end lost 7 bases, the J end lost 8 bases, and 14 bases lay between the germline ends. Germline V gene data show CDR1 as SNHLY and CDR2 as FYNNEI. The CDR3 runs 13 residues. This specimen was peripheral blood, taken 28 days after the second AZD1222 dose. V gene TRBV2 combines with J gene TRBJ1-4; D ambiguous. This TCR derives from an adult who received the AZD1222 COVID-19 vaccine. The CDR3 loop reads CASNGFPSEKLFF. The CDR3 nucleotides read TGTGCCAGCAACGGATTCCCTAGCGAAAAACTGTTTTTT.